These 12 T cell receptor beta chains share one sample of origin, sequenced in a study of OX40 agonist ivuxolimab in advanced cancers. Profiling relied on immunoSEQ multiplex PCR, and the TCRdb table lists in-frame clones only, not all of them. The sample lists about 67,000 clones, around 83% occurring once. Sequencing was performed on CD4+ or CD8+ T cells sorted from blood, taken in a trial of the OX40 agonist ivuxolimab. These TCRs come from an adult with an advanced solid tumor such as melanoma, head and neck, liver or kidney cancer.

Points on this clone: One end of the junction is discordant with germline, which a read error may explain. CDR3 sequence reads: CASSIASLPGTF. DNA of the CDR3: TGTGCCAGTAGTATCGCTTCTCTACCGGGCACCTTT. This chain connects TRBV19 to TRBJ1-1; D is undetermined. This CDR3 has 12 amino acids. Germline CDR1 reads LNHDA; CDR2 reads SQIVND (reference sequence).

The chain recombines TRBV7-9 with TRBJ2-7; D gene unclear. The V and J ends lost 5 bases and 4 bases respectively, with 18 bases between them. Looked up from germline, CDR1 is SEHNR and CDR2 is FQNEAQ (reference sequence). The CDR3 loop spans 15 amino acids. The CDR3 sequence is CASSASGSPRYEQYF. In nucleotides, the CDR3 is TGTGCCAGCAGCGCAAGTGGCTCCCCGCGGTACGAGCAGTACTTC.

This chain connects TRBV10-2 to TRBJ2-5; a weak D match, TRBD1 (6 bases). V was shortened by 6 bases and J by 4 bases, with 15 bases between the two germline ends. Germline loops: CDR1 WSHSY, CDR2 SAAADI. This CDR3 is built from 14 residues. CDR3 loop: CASRSGVWGETQYF. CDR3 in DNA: TGCGCCAGCAGGTCAGGGGTCTGGGGAGAGACCCAGTACTTC.

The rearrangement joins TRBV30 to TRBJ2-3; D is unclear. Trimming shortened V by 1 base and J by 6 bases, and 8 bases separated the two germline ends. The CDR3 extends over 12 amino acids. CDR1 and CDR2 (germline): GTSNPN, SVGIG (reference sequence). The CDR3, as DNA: TGTGCCTGGAGTGAAATTTTCGATACGCAGTATTTT. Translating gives CAWSEIFDTQYF.

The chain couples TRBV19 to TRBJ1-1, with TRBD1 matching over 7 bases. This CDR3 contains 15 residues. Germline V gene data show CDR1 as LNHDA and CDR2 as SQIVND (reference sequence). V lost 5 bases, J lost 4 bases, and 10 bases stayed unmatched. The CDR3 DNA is TGTGCCAGTAGTCACTACCAGGGGGGGGGCACTGAAGCTTTCTTT. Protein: CASSHYQGGGTEAFF. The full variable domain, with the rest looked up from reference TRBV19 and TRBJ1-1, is DGGITQSPKYLFRKEGQNVTLSCEQNLNHDAMYWYRQDPGQGLRLIYYSQIVNDFQKGDIAEGYSVSREKKESFPLTVTSAQKNPTAFYLCASSHYQGGGTEAFFGQGTRLTVV.

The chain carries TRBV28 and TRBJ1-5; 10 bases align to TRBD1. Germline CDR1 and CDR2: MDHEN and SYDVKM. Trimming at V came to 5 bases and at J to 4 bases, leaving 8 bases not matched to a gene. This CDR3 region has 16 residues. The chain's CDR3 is CASSPTGQGPNQPQHF. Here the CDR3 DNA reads TGTGCCAGCAGTCCGACGGGACAGGGGCCGAATCAGCCCCAGCATTTT.

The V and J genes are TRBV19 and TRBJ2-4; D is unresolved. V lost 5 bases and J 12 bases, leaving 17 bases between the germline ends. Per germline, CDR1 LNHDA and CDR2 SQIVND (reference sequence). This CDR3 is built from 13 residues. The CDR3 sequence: CASSLPGFGYQYF. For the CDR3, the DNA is TGTGCCAGTAGTCTCCCGGGCTTCGGATATCAGTACTTC.

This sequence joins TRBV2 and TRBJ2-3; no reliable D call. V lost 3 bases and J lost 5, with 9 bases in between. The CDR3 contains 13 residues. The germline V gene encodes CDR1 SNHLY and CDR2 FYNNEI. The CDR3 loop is CASSDLRLDTQYF. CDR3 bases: TGTGCCAGCAGTGACTTGCGTCTAGATACGCAGTATTTT.

The chain's CDR3 is CASSLDGGSTGELFF. CDR3 coding DNA: TGCGCCAGCAGCTTGGATGGGGGGAGCACCGGGGAGCTGTTTTTT. The chain employs TRBV5-1 and TRBJ2-2; a weak D match, TRBD2 (6 bases). Trimming shortened V by 0 bases and J by 4 bases, and 10 bases separated the two germline ends. CDR3 length: 15 amino acids. The germline gives CDR1 SGHRS, CDR2 YFSETQ.

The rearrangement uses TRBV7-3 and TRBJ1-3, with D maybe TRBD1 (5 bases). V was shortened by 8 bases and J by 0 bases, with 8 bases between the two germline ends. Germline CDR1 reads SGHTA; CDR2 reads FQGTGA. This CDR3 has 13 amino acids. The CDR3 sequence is CASSRGSGNTIYF. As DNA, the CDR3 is TGTGCCAGCTCAAGGGGCTCTGGAAACACCATATATTTT.

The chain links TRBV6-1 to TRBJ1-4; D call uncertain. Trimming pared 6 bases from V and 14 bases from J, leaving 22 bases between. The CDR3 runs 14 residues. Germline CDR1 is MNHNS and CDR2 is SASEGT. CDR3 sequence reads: CASSSLSPSESLFF. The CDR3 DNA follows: TGTGCCAGCAGCTCCCTATCCCCGTCGGAATCCCTGTTTTTT.

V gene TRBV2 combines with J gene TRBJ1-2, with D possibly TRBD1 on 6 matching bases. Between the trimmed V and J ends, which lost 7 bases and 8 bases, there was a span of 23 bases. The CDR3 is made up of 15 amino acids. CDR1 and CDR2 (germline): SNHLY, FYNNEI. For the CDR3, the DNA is TGTGCCAGCACCCCCACTCGGACCGCAACAGGGGGCTACACCTTC. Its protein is CASTPTRTATGGYTF.